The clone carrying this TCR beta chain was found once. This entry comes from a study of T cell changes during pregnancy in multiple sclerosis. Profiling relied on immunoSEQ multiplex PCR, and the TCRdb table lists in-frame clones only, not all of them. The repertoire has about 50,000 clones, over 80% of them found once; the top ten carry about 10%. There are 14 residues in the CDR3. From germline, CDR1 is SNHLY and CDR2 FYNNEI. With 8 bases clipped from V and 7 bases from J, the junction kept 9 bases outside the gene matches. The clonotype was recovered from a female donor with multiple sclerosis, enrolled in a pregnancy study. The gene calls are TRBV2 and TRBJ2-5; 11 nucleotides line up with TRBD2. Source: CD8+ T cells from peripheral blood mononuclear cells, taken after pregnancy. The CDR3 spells CASQGLAVLGTQYF. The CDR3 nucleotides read TGTGCCAGCCAGGGACTAGCGGTCCTGGGGACCCAGTACTTC. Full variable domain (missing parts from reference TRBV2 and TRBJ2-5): EPEVTQTPSHQVTQMGQEVILRCVPISNHLYFYWYRQILGQKVEFLVSFYNNEISEKSEIFDDQFSVERPDGSNFTLKIRSTKLEDSAMYFCASQGLAVLGTQYFGPGTRLLVL.